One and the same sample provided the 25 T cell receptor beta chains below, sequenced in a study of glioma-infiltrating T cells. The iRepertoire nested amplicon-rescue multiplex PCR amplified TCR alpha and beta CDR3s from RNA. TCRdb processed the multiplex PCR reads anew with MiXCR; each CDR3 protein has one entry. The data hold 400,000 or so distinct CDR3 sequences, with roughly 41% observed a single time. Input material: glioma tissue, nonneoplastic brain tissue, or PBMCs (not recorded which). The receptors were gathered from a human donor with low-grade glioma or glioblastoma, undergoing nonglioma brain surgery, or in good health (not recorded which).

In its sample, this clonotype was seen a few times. The CDR3 sequence: CASSGPLAGPDTQYF. The CDR3 bases are TGTGCCAGCAGTGGACCACTAGCGGGACCTGATACGCAGTATTTT. The chain couples TRBV25-1 to TRBJ2-3, with 10 nucleotides matching TRBD2. The ends lost 4 bases at V and 6 bases at J; junction bases unmatched: 7. CDR3 size: 15 residues. Germline loops: CDR1 MGHDK, CDR2 SYGVNS. Drawing the rest from reference TRBV25-1 and TRBJ2-3, the complete variable domain is EADIYQTPRYLVIGTGKKITLECSQTMGHDKMYWYQQDPGMELHLIHYSYGVNSTEKGDLSSESTVSRIRTEHFPLTLESARPSHTSQYLCASSGPLAGPDTQYFGPGTRLTVL.

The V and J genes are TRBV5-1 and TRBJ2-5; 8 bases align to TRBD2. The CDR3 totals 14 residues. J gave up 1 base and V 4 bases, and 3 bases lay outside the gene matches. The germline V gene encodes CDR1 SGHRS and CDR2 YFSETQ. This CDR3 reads CASSMTSAQETQYF. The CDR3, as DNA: TGCGCCAGCAGCATGACTAGCGCCCAAGAGACCCAGTACTTC. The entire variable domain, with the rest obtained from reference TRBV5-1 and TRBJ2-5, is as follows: KAGVTQTPRYLIKTRGQQVTLSCSPISGHRSVSWYQQTPGQGLQFLFEYFSETQRNKGNFPGRFSGRQFSNSRSEMNVSTLELGDSALYLCASSMTSAQETQYFGPGTRLLVL.

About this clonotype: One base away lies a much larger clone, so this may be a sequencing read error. The DNA of the CDR3 is TGTGCCAGCAGTTACTGGCCAGGGAGTACTGAAGCTCTCTTT. This encodes CASSYWPGSTEALF. V and J are TRBV6-5 and TRBJ1-1, with a weak D call TRBD1 (5 bases). In germline, CDR1 is MNHEY, CDR2 SVGAGI. The CDR3 is 14 amino acids.

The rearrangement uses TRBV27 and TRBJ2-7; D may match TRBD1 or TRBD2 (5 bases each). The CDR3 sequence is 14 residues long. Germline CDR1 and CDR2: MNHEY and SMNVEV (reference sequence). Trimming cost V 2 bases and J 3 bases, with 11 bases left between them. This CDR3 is CASSLRGAVYEQYF. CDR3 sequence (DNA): TGTGCCAGCAGTTTACGGGGCGCAGTCTACGAGCAGTACTTC.

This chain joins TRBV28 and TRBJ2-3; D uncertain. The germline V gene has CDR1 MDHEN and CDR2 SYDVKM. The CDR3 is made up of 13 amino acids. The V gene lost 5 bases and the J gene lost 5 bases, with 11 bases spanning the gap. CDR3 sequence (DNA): TGTGCCAGCAGTCTCGAGTCGGAAGATACGCAGTATTTT. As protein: CASSLESEDTQYF.

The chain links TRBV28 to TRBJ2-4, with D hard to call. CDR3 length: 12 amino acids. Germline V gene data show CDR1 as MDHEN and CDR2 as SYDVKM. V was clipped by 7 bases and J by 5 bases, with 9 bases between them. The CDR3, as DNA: TGTGCCAGCAAGGAGAGCCAAAACATTCAGTACTTC. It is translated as CASKESQNIQYF. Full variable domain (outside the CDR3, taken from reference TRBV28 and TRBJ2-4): DVKVTQSSRYLVKRTGEKVFLECVQDMDHENMFWYRQDPGLGLRLIYFSYDVKMKEKGDIPEGYSVSREKKERFSLILESASTNQTSMYLCASKESQNIQYFGAGTRLSVL.

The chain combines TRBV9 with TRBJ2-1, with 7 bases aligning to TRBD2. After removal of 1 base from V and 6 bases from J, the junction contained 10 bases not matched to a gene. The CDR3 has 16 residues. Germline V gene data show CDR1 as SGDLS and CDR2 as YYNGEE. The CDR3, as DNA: TGTGCCAGCAGCGTACCCCGGGACTATTCGAGCAATGAGCAGTTCTTC. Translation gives CASSVPRDYSSNEQFF.

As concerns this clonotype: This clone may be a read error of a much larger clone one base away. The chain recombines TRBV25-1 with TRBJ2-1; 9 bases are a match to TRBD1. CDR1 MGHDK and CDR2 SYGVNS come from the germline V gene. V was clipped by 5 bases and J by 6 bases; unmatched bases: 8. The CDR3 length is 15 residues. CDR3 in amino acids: CASSPRQGVRNEQFF. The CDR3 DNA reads TGTGCCAGCAGTCCACGACAGGGGGTTCGCAATGAGCAGTTCTTC.

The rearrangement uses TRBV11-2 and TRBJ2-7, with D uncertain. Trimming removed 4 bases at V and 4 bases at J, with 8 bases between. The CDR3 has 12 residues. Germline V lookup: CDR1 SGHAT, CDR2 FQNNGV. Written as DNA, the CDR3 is TGTGCCAGCAGCTCACATGGGTACGAGCAGTACTTC. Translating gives CASSSHGYEQYF.

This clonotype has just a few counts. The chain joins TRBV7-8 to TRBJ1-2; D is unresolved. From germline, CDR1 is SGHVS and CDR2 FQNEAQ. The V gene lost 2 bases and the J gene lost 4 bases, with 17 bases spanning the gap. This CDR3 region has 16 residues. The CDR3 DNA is TGTGCCAGCAGCTTATCCCGAGTTCGGGCCCCCTATGGCTACACCTTC. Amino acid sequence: CASSLSRVRAPYGYTF.

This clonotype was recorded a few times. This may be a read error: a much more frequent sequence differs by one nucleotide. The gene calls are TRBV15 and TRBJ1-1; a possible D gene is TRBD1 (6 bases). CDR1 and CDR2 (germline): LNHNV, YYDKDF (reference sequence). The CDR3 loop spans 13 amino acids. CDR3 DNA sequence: TGTGCCACCAGTGAGGCAGGGGAGGGTGAACCTTTCTTT. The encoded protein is CATSEAGEGEPFF.

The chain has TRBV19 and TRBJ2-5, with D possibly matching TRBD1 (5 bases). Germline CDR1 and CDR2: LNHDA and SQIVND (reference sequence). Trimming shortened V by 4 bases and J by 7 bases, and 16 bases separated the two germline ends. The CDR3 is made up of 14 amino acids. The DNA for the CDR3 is TGTGCCAGTAGTACCGAACAGGCCTCTGTGACCCAGTACTTC. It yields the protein CASSTEQASVTQYF.

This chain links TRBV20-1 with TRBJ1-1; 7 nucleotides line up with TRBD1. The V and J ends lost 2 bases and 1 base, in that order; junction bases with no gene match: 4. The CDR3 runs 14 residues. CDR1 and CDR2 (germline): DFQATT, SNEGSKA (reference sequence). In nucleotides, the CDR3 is TGCAGTGCTAGAAAGCGACAGGGGAACACTGAAGCTTTCTTT. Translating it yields CSARKRQGNTEAFF.

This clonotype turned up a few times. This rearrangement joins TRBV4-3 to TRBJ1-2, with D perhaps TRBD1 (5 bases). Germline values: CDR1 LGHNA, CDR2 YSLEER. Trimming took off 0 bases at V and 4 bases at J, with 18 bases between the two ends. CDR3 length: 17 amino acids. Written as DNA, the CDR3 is TGCGCCAGCAGCCAAGATCCCAAGGGGTGGCCTGCCTATGGCTACACCTTC. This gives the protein CASSQDPKGWPAYGYTF.

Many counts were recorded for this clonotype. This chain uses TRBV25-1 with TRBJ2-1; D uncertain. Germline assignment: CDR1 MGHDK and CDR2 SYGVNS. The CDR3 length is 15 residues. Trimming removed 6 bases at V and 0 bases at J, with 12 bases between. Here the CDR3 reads CASSPERGSYNEQFF. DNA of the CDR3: TGTGCCAGCAGCCCGGAACGCGGCTCCTACAATGAGCAGTTCTTC.

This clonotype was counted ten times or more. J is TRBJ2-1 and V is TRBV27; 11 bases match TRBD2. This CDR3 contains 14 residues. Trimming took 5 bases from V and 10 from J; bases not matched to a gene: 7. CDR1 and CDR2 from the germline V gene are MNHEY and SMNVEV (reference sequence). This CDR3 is CASSPGTSGGEQFF. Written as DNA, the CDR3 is TGTGCCAGCAGTCCGGGGACTAGCGGAGGGGAGCAGTTCTTC.

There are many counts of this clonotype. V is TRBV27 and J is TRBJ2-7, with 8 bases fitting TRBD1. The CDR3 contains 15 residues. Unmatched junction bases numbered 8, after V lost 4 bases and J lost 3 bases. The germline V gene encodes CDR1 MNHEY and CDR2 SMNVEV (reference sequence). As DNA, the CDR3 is TGTGCCAGCAGTTACCGGACAGGGTTTAGCTACGAGCAGTACTTC. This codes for CASSYRTGFSYEQYF.

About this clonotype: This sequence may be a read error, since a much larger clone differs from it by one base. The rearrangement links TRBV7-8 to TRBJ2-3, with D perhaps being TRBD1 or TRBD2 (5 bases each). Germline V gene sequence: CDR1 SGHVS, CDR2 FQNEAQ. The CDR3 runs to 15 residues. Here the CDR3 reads CDSSWDRFSTDTQYF. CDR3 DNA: TGTGACAGCAGCTGGGACCGGTTTTCCACAGATACGCAGTATTTT. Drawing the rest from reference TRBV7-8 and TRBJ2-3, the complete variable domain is GAGVSQSPRYKVAKRGQDVALRCDPISGHVSLFWYQQALGQGPEFLTYFQNEAQLDKSGLPSDRFFAERPEGSVSTLKIQRTQQEDSAVYLCDSSWDRFSTDTQYFGPGTRLTVL.

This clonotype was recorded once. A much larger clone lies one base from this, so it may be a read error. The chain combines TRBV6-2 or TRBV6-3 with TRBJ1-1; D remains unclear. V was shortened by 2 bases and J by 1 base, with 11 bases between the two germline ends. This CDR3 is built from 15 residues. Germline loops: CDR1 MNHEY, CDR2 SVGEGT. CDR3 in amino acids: CASSYPRVGNTEAFF. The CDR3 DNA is TGTGCCAGCAGTTACCCGAGAGTGGGGAACACTGAAGCTTTCTTT.

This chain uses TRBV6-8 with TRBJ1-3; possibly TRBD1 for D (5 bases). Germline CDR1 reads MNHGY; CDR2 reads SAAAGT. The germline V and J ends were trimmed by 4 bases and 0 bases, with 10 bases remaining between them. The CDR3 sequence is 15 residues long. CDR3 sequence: CASSSGMYSGNTIYF. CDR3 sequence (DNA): TGTGCCAGCAGTTCAGGGATGTACTCTGGAAACACCATATATTTT.

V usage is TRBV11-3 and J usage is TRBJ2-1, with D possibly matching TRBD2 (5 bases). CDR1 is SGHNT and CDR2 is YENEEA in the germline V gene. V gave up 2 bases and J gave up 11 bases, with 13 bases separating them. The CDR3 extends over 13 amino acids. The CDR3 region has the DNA TGTGCCAGCAGCTTAACCCGGAGCGGTAAGCAGTTCTTC. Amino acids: CASSLTRSGKQFF. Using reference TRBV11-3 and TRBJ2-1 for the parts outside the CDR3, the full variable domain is EAGVVQSPRYKIIEKKQPVAFWCNPISGHNTLYWYLQNLGQGPELLIRYENEEAVDDSQLPKDRFSAERLKGVDSTLKIQPAELGDSAVYLCASSLTRSGKQFFGPGTRLTVL.

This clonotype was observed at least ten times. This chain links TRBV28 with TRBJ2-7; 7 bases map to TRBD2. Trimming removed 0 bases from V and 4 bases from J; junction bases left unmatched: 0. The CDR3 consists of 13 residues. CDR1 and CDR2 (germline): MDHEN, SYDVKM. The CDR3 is CASSLWREYEQYF. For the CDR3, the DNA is TGTGCCAGCAGTTTATGGCGGGAGTACGAGCAGTACTTC.

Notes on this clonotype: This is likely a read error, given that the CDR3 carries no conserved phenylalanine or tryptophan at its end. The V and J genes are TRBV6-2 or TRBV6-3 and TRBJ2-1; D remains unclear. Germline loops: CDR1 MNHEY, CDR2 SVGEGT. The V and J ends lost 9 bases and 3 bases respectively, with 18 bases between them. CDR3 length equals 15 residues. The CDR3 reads CASSPLPKDYNEQFL. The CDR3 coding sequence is TGTGCCAGTAGTCCCCTACCGAAAGACTACAATGAGCAGTTCCTC.

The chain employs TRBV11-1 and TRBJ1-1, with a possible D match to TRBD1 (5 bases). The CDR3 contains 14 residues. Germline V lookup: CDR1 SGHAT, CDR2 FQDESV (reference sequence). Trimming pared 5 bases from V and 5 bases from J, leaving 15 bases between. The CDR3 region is CASSAVFWGTEAFF. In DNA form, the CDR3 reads TGTGCCAGCAGCGCCGTGTTTTGGGGGACTGAAGCTTTCTTT. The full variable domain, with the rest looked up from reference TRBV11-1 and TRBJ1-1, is EAEVAQSPRYKITEKSQAVAFWCDPISGHATLYWYRQILGQGPELLVQFQDESVVDDSQLPKDRFSAERLKGVDSTLKIQPAELGDSAMYLCASSAVFWGTEAFFGQGTRLTVV.

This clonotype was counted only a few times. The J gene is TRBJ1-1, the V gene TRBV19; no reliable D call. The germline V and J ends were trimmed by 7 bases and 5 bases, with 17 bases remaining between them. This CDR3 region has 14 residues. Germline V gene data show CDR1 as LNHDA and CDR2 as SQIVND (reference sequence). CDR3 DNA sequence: TGTGCCAGTACCCCATGGGCCGGAAAGACTGAAGCTTTCTTT. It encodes CASTPWAGKTEAFF.